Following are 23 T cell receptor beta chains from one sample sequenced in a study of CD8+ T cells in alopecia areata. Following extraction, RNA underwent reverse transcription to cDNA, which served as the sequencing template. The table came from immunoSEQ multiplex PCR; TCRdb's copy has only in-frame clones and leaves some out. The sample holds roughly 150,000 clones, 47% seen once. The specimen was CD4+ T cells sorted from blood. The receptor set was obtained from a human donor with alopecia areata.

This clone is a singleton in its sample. Written as DNA, the CDR3 is TGTGCCAGCTCACCGGACGAGTTGAACACTGAAGCTTTCTTT. Protein product: CASSPDELNTEAFF. V is TRBV18 and J is TRBJ1-1; D gene ambiguous. Germline V lookup: CDR1 KGHSH, CDR2 LQKENI. This CDR3 contains 14 residues. Trimming removed 3 bases from V and 0 bases from J, with 8 bases in between. The whole variable domain, filled in from reference TRBV18 and TRBJ1-1, reads NAGVMQNPRHLVRRRGQEARLRCSPMKGHSHVYWYRQLPEEGLKFMVYLQKENIIDESGMPKERFSAEFPKEGPSILRIQQVVRGDSAAYFCASSPDELNTEAFFGQGTRLTVV.

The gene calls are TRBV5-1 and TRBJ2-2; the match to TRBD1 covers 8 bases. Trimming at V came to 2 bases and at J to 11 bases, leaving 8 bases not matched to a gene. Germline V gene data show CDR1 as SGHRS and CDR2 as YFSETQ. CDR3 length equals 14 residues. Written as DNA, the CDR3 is TGCGCCAGCAGCTTTGGGACAGGCCTGGGTGAGCTGTTTTTT. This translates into CASSFGTGLGELFF.

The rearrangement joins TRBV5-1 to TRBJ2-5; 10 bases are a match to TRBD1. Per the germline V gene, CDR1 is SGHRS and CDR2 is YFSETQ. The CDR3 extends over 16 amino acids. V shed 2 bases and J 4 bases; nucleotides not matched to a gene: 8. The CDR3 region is CASSFRTGGGGETQYF. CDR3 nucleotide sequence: TGCGCCAGCAGCTTCCGGACAGGGGGGGGCGGAGAGACCCAGTACTTC.

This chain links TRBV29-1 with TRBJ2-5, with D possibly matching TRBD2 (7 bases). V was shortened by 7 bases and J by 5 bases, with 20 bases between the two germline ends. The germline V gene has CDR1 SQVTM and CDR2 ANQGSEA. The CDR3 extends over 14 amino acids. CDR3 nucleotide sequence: TGCAGCGGGAGCGGGACACGTACTGGTGAGACCCAGTACTTC. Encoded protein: CSGSGTRTGETQYF.

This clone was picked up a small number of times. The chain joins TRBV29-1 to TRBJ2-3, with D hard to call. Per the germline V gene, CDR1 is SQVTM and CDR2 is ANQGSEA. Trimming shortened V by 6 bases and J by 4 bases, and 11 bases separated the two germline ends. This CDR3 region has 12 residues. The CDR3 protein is CSVAVGSDTQYF. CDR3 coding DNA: TGCAGCGTCGCGGTCGGGTCAGATACGCAGTATTTT.

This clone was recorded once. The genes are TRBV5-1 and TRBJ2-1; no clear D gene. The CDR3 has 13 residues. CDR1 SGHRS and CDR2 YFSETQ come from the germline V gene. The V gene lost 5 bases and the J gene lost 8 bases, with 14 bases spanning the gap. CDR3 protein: CASRNLGVDEQFF. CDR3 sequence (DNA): TGCGCCAGCAGAAATCTGGGCGTAGATGAGCAGTTCTTC.

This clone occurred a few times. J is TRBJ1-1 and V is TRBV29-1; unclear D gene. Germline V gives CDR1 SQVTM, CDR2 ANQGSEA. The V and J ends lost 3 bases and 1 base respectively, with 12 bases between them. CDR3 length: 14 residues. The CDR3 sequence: CSVENRLSNTEAFF. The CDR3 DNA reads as TGCAGCGTTGAGAATCGCCTCTCGAACACTGAAGCTTTCTTT.

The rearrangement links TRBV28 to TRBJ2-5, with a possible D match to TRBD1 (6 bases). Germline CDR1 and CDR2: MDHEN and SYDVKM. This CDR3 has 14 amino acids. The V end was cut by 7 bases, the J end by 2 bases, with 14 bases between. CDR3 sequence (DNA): TGTGCCAGCAAGACCGGGACACCTCAAGAGACCCAGTACTTC. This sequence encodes CASKTGTPQETQYF.

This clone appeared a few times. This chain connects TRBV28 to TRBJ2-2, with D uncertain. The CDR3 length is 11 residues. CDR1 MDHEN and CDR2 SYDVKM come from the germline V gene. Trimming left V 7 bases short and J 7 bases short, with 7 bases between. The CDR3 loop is CASTFVGELFF. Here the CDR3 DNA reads TGTGCCAGCACCTTCGTCGGGGAGCTGTTTTTT. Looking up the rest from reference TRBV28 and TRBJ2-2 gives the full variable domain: DVKVTQSSRYLVKRTGEKVFLECVQDMDHENMFWYRQDPGLGLRLIYFSYDVKMKEKGDIPEGYSVSREKKERFSLILESASTNQTSMYLCASTFVGELFFGEGSRLTVL.

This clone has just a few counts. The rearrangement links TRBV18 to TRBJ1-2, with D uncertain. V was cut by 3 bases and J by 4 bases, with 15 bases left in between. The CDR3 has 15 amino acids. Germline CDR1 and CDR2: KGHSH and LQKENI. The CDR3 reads CASSPISEGGYGYTF. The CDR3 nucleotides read TGTGCCAGCTCACCTATATCGGAGGGAGGCTATGGCTACACCTTC.

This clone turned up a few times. The CDR3 loop reads CASSIPTGAKNIQYF. The CDR3 DNA sequence: TGTGCCAGTAGTATCCCGACAGGAGCCAAAAACATTCAGTACTTC. The J gene is TRBJ2-4, the V gene TRBV19, with TRBD1 as a possible D gene (6 bases). In germline, CDR1 is LNHDA, CDR2 SQIVND (reference sequence). The V end was cut by 3 bases, the J end by 0 bases, with 9 bases between. The CDR3 covers 15 residues.

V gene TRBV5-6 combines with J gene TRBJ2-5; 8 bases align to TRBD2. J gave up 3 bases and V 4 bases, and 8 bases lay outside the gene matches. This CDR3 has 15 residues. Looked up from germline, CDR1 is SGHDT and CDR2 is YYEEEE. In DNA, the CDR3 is TGTGCCAGCAGCAAGCGGGAGTCGGGTAAAGAGACCCAGTACTTC. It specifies CASSKRESGKETQYF.

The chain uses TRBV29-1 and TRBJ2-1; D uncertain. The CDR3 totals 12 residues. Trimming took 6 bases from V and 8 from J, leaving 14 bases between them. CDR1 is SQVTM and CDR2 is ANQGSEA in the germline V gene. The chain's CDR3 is CSVERSRYEQFF. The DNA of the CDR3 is TGCAGCGTAGAAAGAAGTCGATATGAGCAGTTCTTC.

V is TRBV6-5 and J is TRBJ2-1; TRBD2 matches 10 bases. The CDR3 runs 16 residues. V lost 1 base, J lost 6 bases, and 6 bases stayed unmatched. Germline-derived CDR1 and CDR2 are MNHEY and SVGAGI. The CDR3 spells CASSYLVAGGSNEQFF. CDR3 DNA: TGTGCCAGCAGTTACTTGGTAGCGGGAGGAAGCAATGAGCAGTTCTTC.

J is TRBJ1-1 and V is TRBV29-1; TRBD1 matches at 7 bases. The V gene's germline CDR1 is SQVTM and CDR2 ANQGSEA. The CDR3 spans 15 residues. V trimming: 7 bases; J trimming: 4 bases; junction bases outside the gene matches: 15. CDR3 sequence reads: CSGVPGQLHPTEAFF. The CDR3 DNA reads TGCAGCGGTGTCCCGGGACAGCTACACCCCACTGAAGCTTTCTTT.

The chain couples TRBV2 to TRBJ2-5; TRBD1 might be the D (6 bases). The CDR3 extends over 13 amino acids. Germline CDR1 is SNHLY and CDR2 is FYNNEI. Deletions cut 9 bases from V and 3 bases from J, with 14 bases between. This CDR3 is CASRGGGKETQYF. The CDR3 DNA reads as TGTGCCAGTCGAGGGGGTGGGAAAGAGACCCAGTACTTC.

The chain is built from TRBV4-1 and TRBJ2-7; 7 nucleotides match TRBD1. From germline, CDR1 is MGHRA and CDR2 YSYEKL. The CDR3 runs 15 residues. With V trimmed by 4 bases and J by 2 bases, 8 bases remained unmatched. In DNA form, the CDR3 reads TGCGCCAGCAGCCCGCTTTACGGGACAGCCTACGAGCAGTACTTC. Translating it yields CASSPLYGTAYEQYF.

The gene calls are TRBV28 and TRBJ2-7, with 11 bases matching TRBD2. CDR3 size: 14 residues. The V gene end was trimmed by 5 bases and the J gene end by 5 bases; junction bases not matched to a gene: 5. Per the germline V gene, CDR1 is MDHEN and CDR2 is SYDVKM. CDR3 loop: CASSTLAGAHEQYF. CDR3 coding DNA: TGTGCCAGCAGTACACTAGCGGGAGCCCACGAGCAGTACTTC.

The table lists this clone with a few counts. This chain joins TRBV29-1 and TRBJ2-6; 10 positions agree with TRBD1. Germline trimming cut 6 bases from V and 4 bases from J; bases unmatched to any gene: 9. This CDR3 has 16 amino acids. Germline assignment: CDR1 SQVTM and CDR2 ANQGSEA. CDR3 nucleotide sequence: TGCAGCGTGCAACGACAGGGGGCGCGGGGGGCCAACGTCCTGACTTTC. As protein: CSVQRQGARGANVLTF. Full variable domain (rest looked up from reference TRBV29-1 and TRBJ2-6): SAVISQKPSRDICQRGTSLTIQCQVDSQVTMMFWYRQQPGQSLTLIATANQGSEATYESGFVIDKFPISRPNLTFSTLTVSNMSPEDSSIYLCSVQRQGARGANVLTFGAGSRLTVL.

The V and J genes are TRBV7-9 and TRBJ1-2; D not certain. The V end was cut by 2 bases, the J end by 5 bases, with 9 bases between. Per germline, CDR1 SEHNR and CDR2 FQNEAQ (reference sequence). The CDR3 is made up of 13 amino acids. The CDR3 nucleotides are TGTGCCAGCAGCTTAAAATCTAGATATGGCTACACCTTC. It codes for CASSLKSRYGYTF.

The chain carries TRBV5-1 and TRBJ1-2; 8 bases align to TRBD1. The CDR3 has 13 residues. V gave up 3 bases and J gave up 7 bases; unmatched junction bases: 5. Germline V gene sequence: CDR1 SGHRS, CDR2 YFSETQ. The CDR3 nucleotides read TGCGCCAGCAGCTCGGACAGGGCTGGTGGCTACACCTTC. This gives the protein CASSSDRAGGYTF.

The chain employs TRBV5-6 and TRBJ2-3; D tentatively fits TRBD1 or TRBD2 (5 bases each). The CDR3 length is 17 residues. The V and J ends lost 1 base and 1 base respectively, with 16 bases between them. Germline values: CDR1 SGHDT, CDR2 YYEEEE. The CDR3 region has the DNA TGTGCCAGCAGCTTGACCGCTGGGGGTGGGGGCACAGATACGCAGTATTTT. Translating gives CASSLTAGGGGTDTQYF.

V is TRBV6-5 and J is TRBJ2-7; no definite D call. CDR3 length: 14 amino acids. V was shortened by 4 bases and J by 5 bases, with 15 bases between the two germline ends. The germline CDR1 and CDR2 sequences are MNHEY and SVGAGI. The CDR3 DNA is TGTGCCAGCAGTTTAGGACCCATTGTCAACGAGCAGTACTTC. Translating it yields CASSLGPIVNEQYF.